This T cell receptor (beta chain) appears in the sequencing data of a study of early T cells in non-severe SARS-CoV-2 infection. The overall study: Chains were unpaired, as sequencing was done on bulk RNA from unsorted whole blood.

After removal of 5 bases from V and 6 bases from J, the junction contained 12 bases not matched to a gene. The CDR3 sequence is 17 residues long. Germline V gene data show CDR1 as SEHNR and CDR2 as FQNEAQ (reference sequence). Using its own MiXCR run on the 5' RACE reads, TCRdb lists one record per CDR3 protein. The sample consists of approximately 27,000 distinct CDR3 sequences, roughly 5.1% of them appearing once. This TCR was recovered from an adult who was a healthcare worker with PCR-confirmed SARS-CoV-2 infection or an uninfected control (not recorded which). The sequenced material came from whole blood. The J gene is TRBJ2-7, the V gene TRBV7-9; the match to TRBD2 covers 14 bases. This CDR3 is CASSQGGLAGVRVEQYF. CDR3 DNA: TGTGCCAGCAGCCAAGGGGGACTAGCGGGAGTAAGGGTCGAGCAGTACTTC.